The present T cell receptor (beta chain) was sequenced within a study of PD-1 blockade in classical Hodgkin lymphoma. Study details: Patients in the cohort were put on intravenous nivolumab, 3 mg/kg every 2 weeks.

The time point denotes: cycle 4 day 1 (C4D1), after 6 weeks of nivolumab. Relapse was seen in all patients after autologous stem cell transplantation, and brentuximab vedotin exposure was variable. The study purified CD4+ T cells from thawed PBMCs using magnetic negative selection. Study outcomes and limitations: Lower baseline TCR diversity was reported for newly diagnosed patients than for healthy donors. CD8+ TCR diversity did not rise significantly by C4D1, unlike CD4+. Before treatment, complete responders showed about the same diversity as newly diagnosed patients.

About this clone itself: Its antigen is not identified.

TCRdb's copy holds only in-frame clones and misses some; the assay was immunoSEQ multiplex PCR. Among more than 15,000 clones, around 72% were seen once, and the ten largest hold around 2%. The source material was CD4+ T cells from blood, sampled before the fourth cycle of nivolumab. The TCR sequence derives from a human donor with classical Hodgkin lymphoma.

The CDR3 loop is CASSAGKVPALDEKTQYF. In DNA, the CDR3 is TGTGCCAGCAGTGCAGGAAAAGTACCGGCCCTAGACGAGAAGACCCAGTACTTC. The V gene is TRBV6-1, the J gene TRBJ2-5; no reliable D call. V was trimmed by 4 bases and J by 6 bases, leaving 27 bases between them. Germline V gives CDR1 MNHNS, CDR2 SASEGT. The CDR3 contains 18 residues.